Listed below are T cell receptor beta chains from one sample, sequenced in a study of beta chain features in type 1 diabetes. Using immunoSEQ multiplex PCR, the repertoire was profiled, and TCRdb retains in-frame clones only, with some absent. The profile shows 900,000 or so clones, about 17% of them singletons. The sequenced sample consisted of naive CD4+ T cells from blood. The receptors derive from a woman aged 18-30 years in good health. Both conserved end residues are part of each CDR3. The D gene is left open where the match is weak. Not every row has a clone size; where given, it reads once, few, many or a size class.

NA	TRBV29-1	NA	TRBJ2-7	TGCAGCGTTCACAGCAGGGGCCATAGCTCCTACGAGCAGTACTTC	CSVHSRGHSSYEQYF
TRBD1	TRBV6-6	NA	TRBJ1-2	TGTGCCAGCATTAGGGTTATAGGCGGACAGGGCTATGGCTACACCTTC	CASIRVIGGQGYGYTF
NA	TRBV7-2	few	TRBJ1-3	TGTGCCAGCAGCTTAGGGATCGGCCTCTCTGGAAACACCATATATTTT	CASSLGIGLSGNTIYF
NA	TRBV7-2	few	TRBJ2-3	TGTGCCAGCAGAGCCGGAGGGACAGATACGCAGTATTTT	CASRAGGTDTQYF
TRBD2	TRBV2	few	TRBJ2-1	TGTGCCAGCAAGCGACTAGCGGGCAGCTCCTACAATGAGCAGTTCTTC	CASKRLAGSSYNEQFF
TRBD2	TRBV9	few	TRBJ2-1	TGTGCCAGCAGCGTTGCAGCGGGAGTGCGCAATGAGCAGTTCTTC	CASSVAAGVRNEQFF
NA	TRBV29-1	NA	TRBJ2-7	TGCAGCGTTGGCAGGGGTGTTGGGGAGCAGTACTTC	CSVGRGVGEQYF
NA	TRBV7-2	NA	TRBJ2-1	TGTGCCAGCAGCTTACGGAGGGACTGGAGTGATGAGCAGTTCTTC	CASSLRRDWSDEQFF
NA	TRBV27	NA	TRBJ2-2	TGTGCCAGCAGTTTAGGGGGGATCAACACCGGGGAGCTGTTTTTT	CASSLGGINTGELFF
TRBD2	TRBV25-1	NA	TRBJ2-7	TGTGCCAGCAGTGGGCTAGCGGGGTCCACCTACGAGCAGTACTTC	CASSGLAGSTYEQYF
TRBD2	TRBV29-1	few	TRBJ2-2	TGCAGCGTTAGGGCGGGAGGGACCGGGGAGCTGTTTTTT	CSVRAGGTGELFF
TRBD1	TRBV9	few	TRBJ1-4	TGTGCCAGCCGTGGACAGGGTGAAGAAAAACTGTTTTTT	CASRGQGEEKLFF
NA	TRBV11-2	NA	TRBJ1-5	TGTGCCAGCAGCTTAGAAAGGCTCTATAGCAATCAGCCCCAGCATTTT	CASSLERLYSNQPQHF
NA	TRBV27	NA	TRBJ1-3	TGTGCCAGCAGTTACAACTCTGGAAACACCATATATTTT	CASSYNSGNTIYF